Given below is one TCR beta chain in context. Its antigen remains unidentified. These data are taken from a study of blood T cells in healthy people across ages. Overall study: About one barcoded beta molecule was captured per two T cells (by template switching). The study's findings and limits: Higher diversity and more naive CD4+ cells were features of long-lived donors, compared to aged donors. Investigators treated diversity estimates from one million T cells as underestimates. With age, beta diversity per million T cells declined roughly linearly, significantly by approximately 41.

Primers used in a second PCR of about 6 to 11 cycles were a sample-barcoded 5' primer and a J-beta primer mix. In TCRdb, the 5' RACE reads were re-called with MiXCR into one record per CDR3 protein. This repertoire shows roughly 720,000 distinct CDR3 sequences, about 48% found once; its top ten account for around 41%. This CDR3 has 14 residues. Germline loops: CDR1 SGHRS, CDR2 YFSETQ. Between the trimmed V and J ends, which lost 4 bases and 2 bases, there was a span of 13 bases. The sequenced sample was blood. This rearrangement joins TRBV5-1 to TRBJ2-7, with no clear D. The sequence came from an elderly man in good health. The CDR3 sequence is CASSHGPRAYEQYF. Here the CDR3 DNA reads TGCGCCAGCAGCCACGGACCAAGGGCCTACGAGCAGTACTTC. The variable domain in full, with the rest retrieved from reference TRBV5-1 and TRBJ2-7, is KAGVTQTPRYLIKTRGQQVTLSCSPISGHRSVSWYQQTPGQGLQFLFEYFSETQRNKGNFPGRFSGRQFSNSRSEMNVSTLELGDSALYLCASSHGPRAYEQYFGPGTRLTVT.